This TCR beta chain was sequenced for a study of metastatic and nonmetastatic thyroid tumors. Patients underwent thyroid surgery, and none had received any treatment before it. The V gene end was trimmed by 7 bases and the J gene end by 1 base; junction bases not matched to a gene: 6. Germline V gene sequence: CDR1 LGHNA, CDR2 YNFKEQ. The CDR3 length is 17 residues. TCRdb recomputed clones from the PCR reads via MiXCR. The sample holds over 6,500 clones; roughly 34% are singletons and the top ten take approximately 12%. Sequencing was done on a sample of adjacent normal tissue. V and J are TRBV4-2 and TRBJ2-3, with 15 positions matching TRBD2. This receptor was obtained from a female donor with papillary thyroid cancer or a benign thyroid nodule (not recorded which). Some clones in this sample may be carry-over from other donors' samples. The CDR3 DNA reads TGTGCCAGCACCAGCGGACTAGCGGGAGGGGGCACAGATACGCAGTATTTT. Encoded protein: CASTSGLAGGGTDTQYF.